The rows below give T cell receptor beta chains drawn from one sample of a study of CXCR3-negative and CXCR3-positive naive CD8 T cells. TCRdb reprocessed the 5' RACE reads, with one entry per CDR3 protein and no DNA. This table holds roughly 41,000 distinct CDR3 sequences. The specimen sequenced was memory CD8+ T cells from blood. These receptors all stem from a human donor in good health. Some clones in this sample may be carry-over from other donors' samples. Each CDR3 is given with its conserved first and last residue. Not every row has a clone size; where given, it reads once, few, many or a size class.

CDR3 length	V gene	J gene	clone size	CDR3 protein
18	TRBV3-1	TRBJ2-4	NA	CASSQDAGTEGRLNIQYF
13	TRBV20-1	TRBJ1-5	NA	CSARGQDNQPQHF
16	TRBV7-2	TRBJ2-7	NA	CASSLGRMSVSYEQYF
13	TRBV5-1	TRBJ2-7	NA	CASSSDRFYEQYF
17	TRBV7-8	TRBJ2-2	NA	CASSLPRTGPNTGELFF
17	TRBV4-3	TRBJ1-2	NA	CASSQGVAAEDLYGYTF
16	TRBV6-4	TRBJ2-2	NA	CASSDSGDRGTGELFF
15	TRBV6-6	TRBJ2-1	NA	CASSYTGDSYNEQFF
14	TRBV7-8	TRBJ1-2	NA	CASSPHIGDYGYTF
12	TRBV29-1	TRBJ1-2	NA	CSVVLPYYGYTF
16	TRBV19	TRBJ2-7	NA	CASSKTWDSPSYEQYF
14	TRBV18	TRBJ2-7	medium-sized	CASSPPGGLYEQYF
13	TRBV20-1	TRBJ2-7	NA	CSASDRFSYEQYF
13	TRBV28	TRBJ2-1	NA	CASRPTRGGEQFF